This T cell receptor beta chain is from a study of OX40 agonist ivuxolimab in advanced cancers. As for this clone: Its antigen is unknown.

Data came from immunoSEQ multiplex PCR; TCRdb stores just in-frame clones and leaves some out. Seen here are 50,000 or so clones, around 80% observed once, and the top ten hold 9.5% to 15%. Trimming took 6 bases from V and 5 from J, leaving 15 bases between them. CDR3 length equals 14 residues. The germline V gene has CDR1 MDHEN and CDR2 SYDVKM. Study results and caveats: Among the lowest peripheral clonal expansion occurred in 0.1-3.0 mg/kg partial responders.

This specimen consisted of CD4+ or CD8+ T cells sorted from blood, obtained in a trial of the OX40 agonist ivuxolimab. The rearrangement uses TRBV28 and TRBJ2-3; D not resolved. The TCR comes from an adult with an advanced solid tumor such as melanoma, head and neck, liver or kidney cancer. The CDR3 DNA follows: TGTGCCAGCAGCCCCTCCTTAGTTGGAGATACGCAGTATTTT. This gives the protein CASSPSLVGDTQYF.